The T cell receptor beta chain described here comes from a study of cytomegalovirus exposure and HLA in healthy donors (dated by TCRdb to 2016 to 2017). At the level of the whole study: A later analysis indicated that the roughly 120 validation repertoires were generated on the platform also employed for the 650 to 850 repertoires of the first cohort. Besides the first cohort of hundreds of subjects, a separate validation cohort made up of roughly 120 different subjects was used. The study combined high-throughput TCR immunosequencing, statistical association of individual TCRs with disease status, and machine learning to predict cytomegalovirus infection status. The study aimed to test whether cataloging public T cell receptors could reveal signatures of past pathogen exposure. The investigation overall reported the following: Of the cluster scores, 90% to 95% were above 0 in a later analysis, which found that TCRs clustered in the first cohort also tended to co-occur in the approximately 120 validation repertoires. A later analysis lacked HLA typing for the validation cohort, so it scored co-occurrence in that cohort across all 110 or so repertoires. In vitro tests confirmed that a few of the cytomegalovirus-associated TCR beta chains recognize cytomegalovirus antigens. Most TCR sequences were seen in very few donors, while some public TCRs were found in many individuals. A total of roughly 160 TCR beta chains were listed by the study as associated with cytomegalovirus. In both the original and validation cohorts, the classifier was reported to diagnose cytomegalovirus status with high specificity and sensitivity. The authors suggested that the approach could potentially be extended to other disease states and immunological phenotypes.

With respect to this clone: It has no known antigen specificity. No per-base quality is available; no much larger clone lies one base away.

The V end gives up 7 bases and the J end 4 bases, leaving 6 bases in the junction not matched to a gene. The CDR3 numbers 15 residues from cysteine through phenylalanine. Here the CDR3 DNA is all that survives: 45 bases in frame from base 1. CDR1 and CDR2 were assigned from the germline V gene as MDHEN and SYDVKM. The protocol used for the library was the immunoSEQ multiplex PCR assay. Concerning the study's data processing: A statistical classification framework was developed to diagnose cytomegalovirus status using the catalog of TCR beta chain sequences. Held by TCRdb, this immuneACCESS table contains in-frame sequences only and omits some clones. Under half of the omission traces to an unresolved V gene where checked; the cause of the rest is unknown. D and trimming were read from the DNA, whereas the V and J calls and clone size are those reported in that table. In this sample the table shows over 200,000 clones, more than 75% of which occur a single time. Approximately 2% of the sample is in the top ten clones.

Separate from the roughly 650-subject first cohort, the validation cohort of over 90 subjects was the group to which the donors belonged. Recombination connected TRBV28 to TRBJ2-1, and TRBD2 matches 11 of the central bases. The origin of this receptor is a woman under 30 in good health and CMV-seropositive. The sample taken for sequencing was PBMCs. The nucleotide sequence reads TGTGCCAGCAACCCCCCTAGCGGGAGGTACAATGAGCAGTTCTTC. Its coded protein is CASNPPSGRYNEQFF.